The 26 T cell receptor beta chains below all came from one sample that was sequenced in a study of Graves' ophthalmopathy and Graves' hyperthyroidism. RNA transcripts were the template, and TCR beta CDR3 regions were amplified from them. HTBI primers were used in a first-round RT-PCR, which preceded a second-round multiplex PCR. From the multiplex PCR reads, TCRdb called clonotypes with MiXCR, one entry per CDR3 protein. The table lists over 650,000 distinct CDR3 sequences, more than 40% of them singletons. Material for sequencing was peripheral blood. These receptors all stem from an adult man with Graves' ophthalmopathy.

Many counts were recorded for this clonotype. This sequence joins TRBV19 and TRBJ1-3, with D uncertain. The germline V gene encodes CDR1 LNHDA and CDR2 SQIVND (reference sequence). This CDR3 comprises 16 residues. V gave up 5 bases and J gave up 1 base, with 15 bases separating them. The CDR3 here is CASSVRHLGSGNTIYF. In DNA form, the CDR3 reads TGTGCCAGTAGTGTCCGACATCTTGGGTCTGGAAACACCATATATTTT.

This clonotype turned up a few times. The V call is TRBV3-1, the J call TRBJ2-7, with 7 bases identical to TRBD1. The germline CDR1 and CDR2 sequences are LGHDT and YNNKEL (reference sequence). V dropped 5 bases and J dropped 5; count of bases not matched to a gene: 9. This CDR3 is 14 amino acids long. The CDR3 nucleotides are TGTGCCAGCAGCTTAAAACCGGGACAGCACGAGCAGTACTTC. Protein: CASSLKPGQHEQYF.

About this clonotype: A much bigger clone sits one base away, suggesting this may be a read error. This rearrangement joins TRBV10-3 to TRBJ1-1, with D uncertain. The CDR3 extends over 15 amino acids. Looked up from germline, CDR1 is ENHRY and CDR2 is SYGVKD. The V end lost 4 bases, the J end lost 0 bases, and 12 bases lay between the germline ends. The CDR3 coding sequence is TGTGCCATCAGTGCTAGACCGGATATGAACACTGAAGCTTTCTTT. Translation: CAISARPDMNTEAFF.

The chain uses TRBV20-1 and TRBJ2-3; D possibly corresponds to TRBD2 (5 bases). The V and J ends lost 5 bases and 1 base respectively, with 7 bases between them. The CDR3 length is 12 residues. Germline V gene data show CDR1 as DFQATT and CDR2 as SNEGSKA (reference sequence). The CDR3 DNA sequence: TGCAGTGCTTTTAGCGGCACAGATACGCAGTATTTT. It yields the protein CSAFSGTDTQYF.

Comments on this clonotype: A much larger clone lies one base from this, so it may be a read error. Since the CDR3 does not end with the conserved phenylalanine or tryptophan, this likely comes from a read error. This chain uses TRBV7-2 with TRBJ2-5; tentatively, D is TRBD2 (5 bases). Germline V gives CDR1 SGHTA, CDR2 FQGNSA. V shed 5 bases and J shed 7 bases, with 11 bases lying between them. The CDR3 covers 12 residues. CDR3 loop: CASSPSGRTQYC. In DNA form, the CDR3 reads TGTGCCAGCAGCCCCAGCGGACGGACCCAGTACTGC.

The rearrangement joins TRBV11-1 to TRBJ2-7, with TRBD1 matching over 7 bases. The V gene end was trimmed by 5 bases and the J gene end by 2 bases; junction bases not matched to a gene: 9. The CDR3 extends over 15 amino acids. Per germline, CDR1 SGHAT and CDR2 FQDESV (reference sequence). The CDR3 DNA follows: TGTGCCAGCAGCGTCCGACAGGGCGGAACCTACGAGCAGTACTTC. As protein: CASSVRQGGTYEQYF.

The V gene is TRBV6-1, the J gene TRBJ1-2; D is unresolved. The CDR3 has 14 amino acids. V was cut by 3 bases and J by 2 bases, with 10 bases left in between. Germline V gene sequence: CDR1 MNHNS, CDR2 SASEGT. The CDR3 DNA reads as TGTGCCAGCAGTGATCCGGGAAGCAACTATGGCTACACCTTC. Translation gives CASSDPGSNYGYTF.

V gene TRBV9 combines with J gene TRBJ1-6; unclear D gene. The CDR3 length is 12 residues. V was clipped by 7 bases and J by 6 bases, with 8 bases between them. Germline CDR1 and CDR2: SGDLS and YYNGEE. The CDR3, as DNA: TGTGCCAGCGCGACAAGTAATTCACCCCTCCACTTT. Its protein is CASATSNSPLHF.

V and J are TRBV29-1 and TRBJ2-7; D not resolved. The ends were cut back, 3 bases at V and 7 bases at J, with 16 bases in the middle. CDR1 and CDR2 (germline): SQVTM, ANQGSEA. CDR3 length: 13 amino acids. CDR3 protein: CSVEATSWDEQYF. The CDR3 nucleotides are TGCAGCGTTGAGGCAACCTCCTGGGATGAGCAGTACTTC.

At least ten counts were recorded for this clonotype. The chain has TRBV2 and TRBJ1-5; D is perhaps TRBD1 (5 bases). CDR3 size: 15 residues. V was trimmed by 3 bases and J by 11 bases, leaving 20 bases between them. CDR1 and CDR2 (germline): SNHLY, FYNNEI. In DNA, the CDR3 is TGTGCCAGCAGTGAGCGGGGGGACGGCGTAAGGGCCCAGCATTTT. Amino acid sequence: CASSERGDGVRAQHF.

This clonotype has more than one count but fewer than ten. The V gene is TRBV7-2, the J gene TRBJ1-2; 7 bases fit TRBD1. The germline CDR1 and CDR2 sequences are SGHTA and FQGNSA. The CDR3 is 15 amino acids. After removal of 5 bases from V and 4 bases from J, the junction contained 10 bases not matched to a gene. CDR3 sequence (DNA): TGTGCCAGCAGCCAAGAAACAGGGGTGGGCTATGGCTACACCTTC. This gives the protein CASSQETGVGYGYTF.

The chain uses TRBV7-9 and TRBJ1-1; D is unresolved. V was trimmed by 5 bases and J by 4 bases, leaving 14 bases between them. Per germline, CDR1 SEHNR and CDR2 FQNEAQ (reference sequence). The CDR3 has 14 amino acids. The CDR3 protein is CASSPGLLGTEAFF. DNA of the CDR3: TGTGCCAGCAGCCCCGGGCTCCTTGGCACTGAAGCTTTCTTT.

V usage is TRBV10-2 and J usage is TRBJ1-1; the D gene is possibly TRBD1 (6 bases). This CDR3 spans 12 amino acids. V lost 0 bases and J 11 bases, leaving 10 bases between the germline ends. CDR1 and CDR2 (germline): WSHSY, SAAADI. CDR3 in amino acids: CASSESRGGAFF. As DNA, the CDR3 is TGCGCCAGCAGTGAGTCGAGGGGGGGGGCTTTCTTT.

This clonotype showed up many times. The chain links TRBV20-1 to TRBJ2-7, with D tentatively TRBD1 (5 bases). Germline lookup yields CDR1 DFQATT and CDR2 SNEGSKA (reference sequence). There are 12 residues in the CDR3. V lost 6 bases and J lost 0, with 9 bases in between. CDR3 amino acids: CSAVDSSYEQYF. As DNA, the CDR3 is TGCAGTGCAGTTGACAGCTCCTACGAGCAGTACTTC.

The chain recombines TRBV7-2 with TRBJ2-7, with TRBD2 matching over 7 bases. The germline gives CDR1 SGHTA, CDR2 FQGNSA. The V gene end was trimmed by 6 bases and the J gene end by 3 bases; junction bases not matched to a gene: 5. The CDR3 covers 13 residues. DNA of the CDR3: TGTGCCAGCAGTTGGGAGGGAGGCTACGAGCAGTACTTC. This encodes CASSWEGGYEQYF.

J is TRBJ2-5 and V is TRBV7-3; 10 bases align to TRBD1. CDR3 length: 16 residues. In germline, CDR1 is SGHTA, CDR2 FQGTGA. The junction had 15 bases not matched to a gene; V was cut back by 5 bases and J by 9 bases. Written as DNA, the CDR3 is TGTGCCAGCAGCCAGGGACAGGGGTTCACATTTACGTCCCAGTACTTC. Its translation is CASSQGQGFTFTSQYF. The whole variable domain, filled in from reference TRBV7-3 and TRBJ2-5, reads GAGVSQTPSNKVTEKGKYVELRCDPISGHTALYWYRQSLGQGPEFLIYFQGTGAADDSGLPNDRFFAVRPEGSVSTLKIQRTERGDSAVYLCASSQGQGFTFTSQYFGPGTRLLVL.

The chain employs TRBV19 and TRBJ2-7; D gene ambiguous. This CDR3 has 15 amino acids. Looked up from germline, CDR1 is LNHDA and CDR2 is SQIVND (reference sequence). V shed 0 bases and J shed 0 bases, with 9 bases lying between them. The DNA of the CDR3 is TGTGCCAGTAGTATAGATTCTAGGAGCTCCTACGAGCAGTACTTC. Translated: CASSIDSRSSYEQYF.

The CDR3 loop reads CASSDSTGAGSGANVLTF. As DNA, the CDR3 is TGTGCCAGCAGTGACTCGACAGGGGCCGGCTCTGGGGCCAACGTCCTGACTTTC. This chain uses TRBV2 with TRBJ2-6; the match to TRBD1 covers 8 bases. The CDR3 extends over 18 amino acids. Germline V CDR1 and CDR2: SNHLY, FYNNEI. Trimming removed 3 bases from V and 0 bases from J; junction bases left unmatched: 7.

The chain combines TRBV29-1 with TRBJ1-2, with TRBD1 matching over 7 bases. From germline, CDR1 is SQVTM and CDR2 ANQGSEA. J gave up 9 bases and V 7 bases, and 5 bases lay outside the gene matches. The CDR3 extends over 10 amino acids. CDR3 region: CSARDSSYTF. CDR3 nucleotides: TGCAGCGCACGGGACAGCAGCTACACCTTC.

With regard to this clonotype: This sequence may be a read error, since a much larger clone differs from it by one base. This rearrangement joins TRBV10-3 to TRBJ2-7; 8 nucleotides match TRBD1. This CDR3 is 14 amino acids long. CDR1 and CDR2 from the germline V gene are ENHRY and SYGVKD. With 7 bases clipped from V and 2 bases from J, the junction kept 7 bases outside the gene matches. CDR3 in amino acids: CAINAGTGPYEQYF. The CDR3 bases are TGTGCCATCAATGCCGGGACAGGCCCCTACGAGCAGTACTTC.

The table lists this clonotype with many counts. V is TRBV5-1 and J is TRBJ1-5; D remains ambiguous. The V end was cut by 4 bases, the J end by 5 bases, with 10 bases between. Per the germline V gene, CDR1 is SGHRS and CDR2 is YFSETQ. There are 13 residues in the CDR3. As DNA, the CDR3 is TGCGCCAGCAGCCAGACCCCCCATCAGCCCCAGCATTTT. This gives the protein CASSQTPHQPQHF.

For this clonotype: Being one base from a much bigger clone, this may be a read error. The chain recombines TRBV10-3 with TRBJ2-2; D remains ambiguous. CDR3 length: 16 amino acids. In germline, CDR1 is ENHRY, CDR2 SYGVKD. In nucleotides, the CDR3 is TGTGCCAGCAGGAATCGGCCGGGCCCGAACGCCGGGGAGCTGTTTTTT. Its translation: CASRNRPGPNAGELFF.

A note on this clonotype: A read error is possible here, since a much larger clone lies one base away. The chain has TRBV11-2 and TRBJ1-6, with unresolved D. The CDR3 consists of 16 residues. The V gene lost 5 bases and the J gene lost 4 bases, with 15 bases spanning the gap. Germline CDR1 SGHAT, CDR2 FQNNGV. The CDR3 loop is CASSGRAATYNSPLHF. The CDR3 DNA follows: TGTGCCAGCAGCGGGCGGGCGGCTACTTATAATTCACCCCTCCACTTT.

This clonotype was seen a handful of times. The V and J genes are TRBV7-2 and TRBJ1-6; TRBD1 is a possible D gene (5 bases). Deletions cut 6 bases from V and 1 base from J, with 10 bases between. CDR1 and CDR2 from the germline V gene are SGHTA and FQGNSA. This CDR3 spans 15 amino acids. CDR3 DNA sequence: TGTGCCAGCAGTTTGGAGGGGTCCTATAATTCACCCCTCCACTTT. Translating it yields CASSLEGSYNSPLHF.

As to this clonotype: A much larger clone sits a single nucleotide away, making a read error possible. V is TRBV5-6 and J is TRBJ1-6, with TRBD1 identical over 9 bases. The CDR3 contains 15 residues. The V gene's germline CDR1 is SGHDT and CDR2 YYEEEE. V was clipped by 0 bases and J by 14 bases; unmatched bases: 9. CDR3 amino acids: CASSLDRGPHSALHF. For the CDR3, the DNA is TGTGCCAGCAGCTTGGACAGGGGGCCCCATTCGGCCCTCCACTTT.

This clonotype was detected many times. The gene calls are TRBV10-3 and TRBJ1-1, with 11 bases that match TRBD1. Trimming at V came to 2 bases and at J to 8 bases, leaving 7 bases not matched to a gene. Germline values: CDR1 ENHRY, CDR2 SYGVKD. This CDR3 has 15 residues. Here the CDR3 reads CAISEVKGDRGEAFF. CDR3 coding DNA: TGTGCCATCAGTGAGGTGAAAGGGGACAGGGGGGAAGCTTTCTTT.